This TCR beta chain was obtained from a study of shared clonotypes between healthy human individuals. The protocol was immunoSEQ multiplex PCR, while the TCRdb copy is restricted to in-frame clones and leaves out a portion. The sample includes some 1 million clones, about 70% of them seen just once. Splitting the CD4+ cells yielded a CD45RA+ naive subset and a CD45RA-negative memory subset. The sequencing sample was made of memory CD4+ T cells sorted from blood. Described subset: CD45RA-negative fraction. This receptor was obtained from a man aged 18 to 29 in good health.

CDR3 residues: CASSENGDRYPLTF. In DNA form, the CDR3 reads TGTGCCAGCAGTGAAAACGGGGACAGGTACCCTCTCACCTTC. The chain couples TRBV6-1 to TRBJ1-2; TRBD1 matches at 8 bases. V was clipped by 2 bases and J by 13 bases; unmatched bases: 12. Germline assignment: CDR1 MNHNS and CDR2 SASEGT. The CDR3 length is 14 residues.